The rows below give T cell receptor beta chains drawn from one sample of a study of tumor-infiltrating lymphocytes in primary liver carcinoma. TCRdb re-called the multiplex PCR reads through MiXCR, storing one row per CDR3 protein. This table has about 320,000 distinct CDR3 sequences, over 55% appearing once. The sequenced sample consisted of peripheral blood. Source of these receptors: a man in his forties or fifties with primary liver carcinoma and hepatitis B virus infection. The CDR3 runs from the conserved cysteine through the conserved F or W. A D gene is named only where the DNA matches it firmly. Size is omitted from some rows. Given values are once, few, many or a class for expanded clones.

TRBJ2-7 - TRBV6-6 - TGTGCCAGCAGGATTAGCTCCTACGAGCGGTACTTC CASRISSYERYF
TRBJ2-2 many TRBV12-3/TRBV12-4 - TGTGCCAGCAGTTTTGCCGGGGAGCTGTTTTTT CASSFAGELFF
TRBJ2-1 - TRBV5-1 - TGCGCCAGCAGCTTGGGGCAGGGGCAAGAGCAGCTCTTC CASSLGQGQEQLF
TRBJ2-1 many TRBV10-3 - TGTGCCACCGGTGGTGAGGCCTACAATGAGCAGTTCTTC CATGGEAYNEQFF
TRBJ1-6 - TRBV6-1 - TGCCCCAGCAGTGAAGAGCCAGGGGCATCTAATTCACCCCTCCACTTT CPSSEEPGASNSPLHF
TRBJ1-1 many TRBV7-8 TRBD1 TGTGCCAGCAGCGGTATCCTCCGGACAGGGGGAAACACTGAAGCTTTCTTT CASSGILRTGGNTEAFF
TRBJ2-7 once TRBV29-1 - TGCAGCGTCACCGCGACCCTCTCAGGCTACGAGCAGTACTTC CSVTATLSGYEQYF
TRBJ1-5 - TRBV5-8 TRBD1 TGTGCCAGCACGTTGAGCCGTCAGGGGGATCAGCCCCAGCATTTT CASTLSRQGDQPQHF
TRBJ1-1 few TRBV5-5 TRBD1 TGTGCCAGCAGCTTGGCCTTGTCAGGGGGGCGGGGGGCTTTCTTT CASSLALSGGRGAFF
TRBJ1-2 many TRBV6-6 - TGTGCCAGCAGTTACGGGACTTTCGGTGGCTACACCTTC CASSYGTFGGYTF
TRBJ1-3 many TRBV12-3/TRBV12-4 - TGTGCCAGCAGTACAGGTTCTGGAAACACCATATATTTT CASSTGSGNTIYF
TRBJ2-5 many TRBV4-1 - TGCGCCAGCAGCCAGGGGGGACAGAGGTTGGAGACCCAGTACTTC CASSQGGQRLETQYF
TRBJ2-2 - TRBV11-2 - TGTGCCAGCTGCCCTGCTTACACCGGGGAGCTGCTTTTT CASCPAYTGELLF
TRBJ2-2 many TRBV11-2 - TGTGCCAGCAGTCGAGGAGGAGGAACCGGGGAGCTGTTTTTT CASSRGGGTGELFF
TRBJ2-1 - TRBV25-1 TRBD2 TGTGCCAGCAGTGAATTCGGGGCTAGCGGGAGGATAGCCTACAATGAGCAGTTCTTC CASSEFGASGRIAYNEQFF
TRBJ1-1 - TRBV11-2 - TGTGCCAGCAGCCCCATGGTGGTGGGGGGCACTGAAGCTTTCTTT CASSPMVVGGTEAFF
TRBJ1-1 - TRBV7-3 - TGTGCCAGCAGCTTAATGGCCAGAAACACTGAAGCTTTCTTT CASSLMARNTEAFF
TRBJ2-1 - TRBV5-5 - TGTGCCAGCAGTTGGCGTGGGATAGGGTCGTTTTTCTTC CASSWRGIGSFFF
TRBJ2-1 - TRBV4-2 TRBD2 TGTGCCATCAGCCAGGGACTAGCGGGAATCCATGGGCAGTTCTTC CAISQGLAGIHGQFF
TRBJ2-3 many TRBV29-1 - TGCAGCGTTGATGACAGCACAGATACGCAGTATTTT CSVDDSTDTQYF
TRBJ2-3 - TRBV6-1 - TGTGCCAGCAGTGAAGGGGGTGCCGGTACGCAGTATTTT CASSEGGAGTQYF
TRBJ1-5 - TRBV29-1 - TGCAGCGTTGCTCAGGGAGGGCAGCCCCAGCATTTT CSVAQGGQPQHF
TRBJ2-7 - TRBV6-5 - TGTGCCAGCACCACTCACCGGGGGATCAGCGGAACCTACGAGCAGTACTTC CASTTHRGISGTYEQYF
TRBJ2-7 once TRBV29-1 TRBD1 TGCAGCGCTGCGAAGACAGGGTCCTCCTACGAGCAGTATTTC CSAAKTGSSYEQYF
TRBJ1-4 - TRBV11-2 - TGTGCCAGCAGCCCTCCCAGATGCAGCGGGAATGAAAAACTGTTTTTT CASSPPRCSGNEKLFF
TRBJ2-3 many TRBV29-1 - TGCAGCGTTCCTCCGGGCTTGAGGAGCACAGATACGCAGTATTTT CSVPPGLRSTDTQYF
TRBJ2-5 few TRBV20-1 - TGCAGTGCTCAGGGGTACCAAGAGACCCAGTACTTC CSAQGYQETQYF
TRBJ2-5 - TRBV19 - TGTGCCAGTAGTATAGGGGGAAGGACCCAGTACTTC CASSIGGRTQYF
TRBJ2-7 - TRBV11-1 - TGTGCCAGCAGCTCCTCGCGGGGTTGCGAACAGTACTTC CASSSSRGCEQYF
TRBJ2-3 - TRBV11-2 - TGTGCCAGCAGCCCGGAATGGGGTACGCAGTATTTT CASSPEWGTQYF
TRBJ1-2 - TRBV30 - TGTGCCTGGAAGGACAGTGGGTTATTTGGCTACACCTTC CAWKDSGLFGYTF
TRBJ2-2 - TRBV7-9 - TGTGCCAGCAGCCCGACCGTCGGGGAGGCCGGGGAGCTGTTTTTT CASSPTVGEAGELFF
TRBJ1-4 - TRBV28 - TGTGTCAGCAGTAAACAGGGTTTACGGGAAAAACTGTTTTTT CVSSKQGLREKLFF
TRBJ2-1 - TRBV28 - TGTGCCAGTACGTTGGCCAGCTCGTTCAATGAGCAGTTCTTC CASTLASSFNEQFF
TRBJ2-7 - TRBV7-8 - TGTGCCAGCAGCTTAGAGGACAGCTCCTACGAGCAGTGCTTC CASSLEDSSYEQCF
TRBJ2-2 - TRBV21-1 - TGTGCCAGCAGCACACAGGGGTCGCGAGACACCGGGGAGCTGTTTTTT CASSTQGSRDTGELFF
TRBJ2-5 many TRBV6-1 - TGTGCCAGCAGTGAAGGGGTCACCCACCAAGAGACCCAGTACTTC CASSEGVTHQETQYF
TRBJ2-6 - TRBV7-9 - TGTGCCAGCAGCCAATACTCTGGGGCCAACGTCCTGACTTTC CASSQYSGANVLTF
TRBJ1-6 - TRBV28 - TGTGCCAGCACCCGCCAAAGGGAATCACACCTCCACTTT CASTRQRESHLHF
TRBJ2-5 - TRBV30 - TGTGCCTGGAGTGTCCGGCAGGGGTTAGGGGAGACCCAGTACTTC CAWSVRQGLGETQYF
TRBJ2-2 - TRBV10-2 TRBD1 TGCGCCAGCAGTGATGGAACAGGGGCCGGGGAGCTGTTTTTT CASSDGTGAGELFF
TRBJ1-5 many TRBV11-2 - TGTGCCAGCAGCGTTGCGGGGGGACGACAGCCCCAGCATTTT CASSVAGGRQPQHF
TRBJ2-3 - TRBV18 - TGTGCCAGCTCCGCGGTGGCAGAAACAGATACGCAGTATTTT CASSAVAETDTQYF
TRBJ1-1 few TRBV28 - TGTGCCAGCAGTACCGAGAACACTGAAGCTTTCTTT CASSTENTEAFF
TRBJ2-4 - TRBV5-6 TRBD2 TGTGCCAGCAGCCGTAGCGGGATAGTCAAAAACATTCAGTACTTC CASSRSGIVKNIQYF
TRBJ1-3 - TRBV5-1 - TGCGCCAGCAGCTTGGGAGACGCTGGAAGCACCATATATTTT CASSLGDAGSTIYF
TRBJ2-1 once TRBV6-6 TRBD2 TGTGTCAGCAGTTACGAGCGGGAGGTAGGTGAACAGTTCTTC CVSSYEREVGEQFF